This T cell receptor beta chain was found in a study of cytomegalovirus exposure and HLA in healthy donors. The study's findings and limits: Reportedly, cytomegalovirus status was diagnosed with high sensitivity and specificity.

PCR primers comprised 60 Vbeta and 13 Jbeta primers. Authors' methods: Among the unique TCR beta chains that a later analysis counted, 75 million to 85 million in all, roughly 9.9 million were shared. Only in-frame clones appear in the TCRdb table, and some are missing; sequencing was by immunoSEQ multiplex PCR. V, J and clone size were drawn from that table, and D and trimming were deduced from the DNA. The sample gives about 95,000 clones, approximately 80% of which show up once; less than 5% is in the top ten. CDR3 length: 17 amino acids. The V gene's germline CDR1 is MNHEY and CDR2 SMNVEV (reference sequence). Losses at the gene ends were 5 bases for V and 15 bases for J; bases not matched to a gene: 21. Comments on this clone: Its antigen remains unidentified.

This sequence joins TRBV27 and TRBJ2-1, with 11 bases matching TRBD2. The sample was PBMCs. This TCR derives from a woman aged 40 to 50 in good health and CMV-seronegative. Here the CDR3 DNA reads TGTGCCAGCAGTCCTAGGGCTAGCGGGGGGCCCTTGCAGGGCGTGTTCTTC. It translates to CASSPRASGGPLQGVFF.